The present entry profiles one TCR beta chain with its context. The antigen remains undetermined. These data belong to a study of cytomegalovirus exposure and HLA in healthy donors. Study-level findings and limits: Highest at DRB1 and lowest at HLA-C, TCR association rates differed among HLA loci in a later analysis.

Donors in the study were healthy people who gave bone marrow. The CDR3 runs to 13 residues. V trimming: 8 bases; J trimming: 1 base; junction bases outside the gene matches: 4. Germline V lookup: CDR1 SEHNR, CDR2 FQNEAQ (reference sequence). The PCR had 60 Vbeta and 13 Jbeta primers. The table came from immunoSEQ multiplex PCR; TCRdb's copy has only in-frame clones and leaves some out. The sample carries 150,000 to 200,000 clones, around 84% recorded once. The source of this sequence is a man over 45 in good health and CMV-seropositive. The sample consisted of PBMCs. The chain couples TRBV7-9 to TRBJ2-5; 7 nucleotides match TRBD1. CDR3 DNA: TGTGCCAGCGCAGGGGGTTCCCAAGAGACCCAGTACTTC. Amino acids: CASAGGSQETQYF.